These 28 T cell receptor beta chains originate from one sample sequenced in a study of blood T cell repertoires in COVID-19. The protocol was immunoSEQ multiplex PCR, while the TCRdb copy is restricted to in-frame clones and leaves out a portion. This table has more than 65,000 clones, around 83% appearing once. Sequencing was done on a sample of peripheral blood. The receptors come from a man aged 50-59 years with active COVID-19.

For the CDR3, the DNA is TGCGCCAGCAGCCAAGACCACTCTCCTAACTATGGCTACACCTTC. As protein: CASSQDHSPNYGYTF. The chain recombines TRBV4-3 with TRBJ1-2; D gene ambiguous. Trimming left V 0 bases short and J 0 bases short, with 8 bases between. The CDR3 covers 15 residues. Germline lookup yields CDR1 LGHNA and CDR2 YSLEER.

This chain joins TRBV6-5 and TRBJ2-1; a possible D gene is TRBD2 (6 bases). CDR1 is MNHEY, CDR2 SVGAGI, per germline. Trimming shortened V by 7 bases and J by 4 bases, and 14 bases separated the two germline ends. The CDR3 spans 14 residues. The CDR3 sequence: CASKGSGPYNEQFF. The CDR3, as DNA: TGTGCCAGCAAGGGTAGCGGACCATACAATGAGCAGTTCTTC.

The chain joins TRBV4-1 to TRBJ2-7; 7 nucleotides match TRBD2. J was trimmed by 2 bases and V by 1 base; bases with no gene match: 2. The CDR3 is 14 residues long. Germline assignment: CDR1 MGHRA and CDR2 YSYEKL. DNA for the CDR3: TGCGCCAGCAGCCAAGGGGCGGGAGCCTACGAGCAGTACTTC. It specifies CASSQGAGAYEQYF.

The rearrangement links TRBV24-1 to TRBJ2-1, with D unclear. The CDR3 runs to 16 residues. In germline, CDR1 is KGHDR, CDR2 SFDVKD. V lost 5 bases and J 0 bases, leaving 13 bases between the germline ends. CDR3 sequence (DNA): TGTGCCACCAGTGCCTACGACTGGAGCTCCTACAATGAGCAGTTCTTC. It yields the protein CATSAYDWSSYNEQFF.

The CDR3 loop is CASSLRQRIEDTQYF. CDR3 nucleotides: TGCGCCAGCAGCTTGCGTCAGCGGATCGAGGATACGCAGTATTTT. This sequence joins TRBV5-1 and TRBJ2-3; a weak D match, TRBD2 (5 bases). V was pared by 1 base and J by 6 bases, with 15 bases between. Germline V lookup: CDR1 SGHRS, CDR2 YFSETQ. CDR3 length equals 15 residues.

The V and J genes are TRBV29-1 and TRBJ2-5, with D hard to call. This CDR3 is built from 13 residues. V dropped 6 bases and J dropped 1 base, with 12 bases sitting between them. Germline loops: CDR1 SQVTM, CDR2 ANQGSEA. The CDR3 sequence: CSVRGGGQETQYF. Here the CDR3 DNA reads TGCAGCGTCCGAGGCGGTGGCCAAGAGACCCAGTACTTC.

This chain joins TRBV24-1 and TRBJ2-5; D may be TRBD2 (5 bases). Trimming removed 4 bases at V and 5 bases at J, with 10 bases between. Germline CDR1 KGHDR, CDR2 SFDVKD. The CDR3 loop spans 13 amino acids. This CDR3 is CATSETSGETQYF. As DNA, the CDR3 is TGTGCCACCAGTGAGACATCGGGGGAGACCCAGTACTTC.

The chain has TRBV4-1 and TRBJ2-2; 15 bases fit TRBD2. This CDR3 spans 17 amino acids. The trim removed 4 bases at V and 4 bases at J, leaving 4 bases unmatched. Germline CDR1 is MGHRA and CDR2 is YSYEKL. CDR3 in amino acids: CASSPRTSGRATGELFF. In nucleotides, the CDR3 is TGCGCCAGCAGCCCGCGGACTAGCGGGAGGGCCACCGGGGAGCTGTTTTTT.

The J gene is TRBJ2-3, the V gene TRBV10-3, with D perhaps TRBD1 (6 bases). In germline, CDR1 is ENHRY, CDR2 SYGVKD. The CDR3 length is 15 residues. V lost 4 bases and J 2 bases, leaving 13 bases between the germline ends. The DNA for the CDR3 is TGTGCCATCAGTGGAGGGGGACCTACCACAGATACGCAGTATTTT. Translation gives CAISGGGPTTDTQYF.

The chain is built from TRBV28 and TRBJ2-2, with TRBD2 matching over 13 bases. The CDR3 covers 19 residues. After removal of 4 bases from V and 4 bases from J, the junction contained 12 bases not matched to a gene. The germline V gene encodes CDR1 MDHEN and CDR2 SYDVKM. CDR3 sequence reads: CASSWAPKLAGGVTGELFF. CDR3 in DNA: TGTGCCAGCAGTTGGGCCCCTAAACTAGCGGGAGGGGTCACCGGGGAGCTGTTTTTT.

This rearrangement joins TRBV3-1 (or the pseudogene TRBV3-2) to TRBJ2-5; D ambiguous. V dropped 2 bases and J dropped 5 bases, with 12 bases sitting between them. CDR3 length: 14 residues. Germline assignment: CDR1 LGHDT and CDR2 YNNKEL (reference sequence). The CDR3 loop reads CASSQSSRRETQYF. DNA of the CDR3: TGTGCCAGCAGCCAATCGTCCCGGCGGGAGACCCAGTACTTC.

This clone has a single count. The chain recombines TRBV10-3 with TRBJ2-1; possibly TRBD2 for D (5 bases). The CDR3 covers 14 residues. With 5 bases removed from V and 8 bases from J, the gap between germline ends came to 16 bases. CDR1 and CDR2 (germline): ENHRY, SYGVKD. CDR3 coding DNA: TGTGCCATCAGTAAGGGCGGCCCGAGGGATGAGCAGTTCTTC. Protein product: CAISKGGPRDEQFF.

The chain joins TRBV24-1 to TRBJ2-7, with a possible D match to TRBD1 (6 bases). Looked up from germline, CDR1 is KGHDR and CDR2 is SFDVKD. CDR3 length: 14 residues. Trimming removed 9 bases from V and 3 bases from J, with 17 bases in between. This CDR3 is CATPSQGTNYEQYF. CDR3 DNA: TGTGCCACCCCTTCACAGGGTACAAACTACGAGCAGTACTTC.

This CDR3 reads CASSQGTRTGELFF. The DNA for the CDR3 is TGCGCCAGCAGCCAAGGTACGAGAACCGGGGAGCTGTTTTTT. The chain combines TRBV4-3 with TRBJ2-2; no reliable D call. Germline V lookup: CDR1 LGHNA, CDR2 YSLEER. Trimming stripped 1 base from V and 5 bases from J, with 8 bases between. There are 14 residues in the CDR3.

This chain uses TRBV19 with TRBJ2-5; D gene ambiguous. The CDR3 spans 13 residues. The germline V and J ends were trimmed by 5 bases and 5 bases, with 12 bases remaining between them. The V gene's germline CDR1 is LNHDA and CDR2 SQIVND (reference sequence). In DNA form, the CDR3 reads TGTGCCAGTAGTCTATATGAGAGGGAGACCCAGTACTTC. Translating gives CASSLYERETQYF. The variable domain in full, completed from reference TRBV19 and TRBJ2-5, reads DGGITQSPKYLFRKEGQNVTLSCEQNLNHDAMYWYRQDPGQGLRLIYYSQIVNDFQKGDIAEGYSVSREKKESFPLTVTSAQKNPTAFYLCASSLYERETQYFGPGTRLLVL.

The genes are TRBV5-5 and TRBJ2-6; D is unresolved. Germline lookup yields CDR1 SGHKS and CDR2 YYEKEE (reference sequence). V was shortened by 4 bases and J by 4 bases, with 18 bases between the two germline ends. This CDR3 comprises 17 residues. The CDR3 loop is CASSRRAGPAGANVLTF. The CDR3 DNA reads TGTGCCAGCAGCCGGCGAGCCGGCCCAGCGGGGGCCAACGTCCTGACTTTC.

The chain carries TRBV11-2 and TRBJ1-1; 11 bases fit TRBD1. CDR1 SGHAT and CDR2 FQNNGV come from the germline V gene. The CDR3 is 16 amino acids. Trimming cost V 3 bases and J 6 bases; bases outside gene matches: 9. CDR3 sequence (DNA): TGTGCCAGCAGCTTTTCACGGACAGGGGGCAGGGCTGAAGCTTTCTTT. Residues: CASSFSRTGGRAEAFF.

The V call is TRBV20-1, the J call TRBJ2-1; no definite D call. Germline V gives CDR1 DFQATT, CDR2 SNEGSKA (reference sequence). Trimming took 6 bases from V and 9 from J, leaving 12 bases between them. The CDR3 totals 11 residues. CDR3 sequence reads: CSAPRVSEQFF. As DNA, the CDR3 is TGCAGTGCCCCACGGGTCAGTGAGCAGTTCTTC.

This rearrangement joins TRBV5-1 to TRBJ2-1, with TRBD2 matching over 8 bases. Germline trimming cut 1 base from V and 2 bases from J; bases unmatched to any gene: 5. The CDR3 is 16 residues long. Looked up from germline, CDR1 is SGHRS and CDR2 is YFSETQ. The CDR3 nucleotides are TGCGCCAGCAGCTTGAACCCGGGACTAGCCTACAATGAGCAGTTCTTC. It encodes CASSLNPGLAYNEQFF.

This rearrangement joins TRBV19 to TRBJ1-1; 10 bases are shared with TRBD1. CDR3 length equals 15 residues. CDR1 and CDR2 from the germline V gene are LNHDA and SQIVND (reference sequence). Trimming removed 3 bases from V and 4 bases from J; junction bases left unmatched: 5. The CDR3 spells CASSMTGGGGTEAFF. The CDR3, as DNA: TGTGCCAGTAGTATGACAGGGGGCGGTGGCACTGAAGCTTTCTTT.

The chain carries TRBV7-2 and TRBJ1-5; TRBD1 aligns across 8 bases. V shed 6 bases, J shed 4 bases, and the junction held 8 bases outside the gene matches. This CDR3 has 15 residues. Per the germline V gene, CDR1 is SGHTA and CDR2 is FQGNSA. The CDR3 sequence: CASRQNRDRNQPQHF. The CDR3 coding sequence is TGTGCCAGCAGACAGAACCGGGACAGGAATCAGCCCCAGCATTTT.

The chain links TRBV19 to TRBJ2-3; 7 bases are shared with TRBD2. Germline CDR1 and CDR2: LNHDA and SQIVND (reference sequence). This CDR3 has 16 residues. The junction had 11 bases not matched to a gene; V was cut back by 6 bases and J by 2 bases. The CDR3 loop reads CASRGGTAEVTDTQYF. In nucleotides, the CDR3 is TGTGCCAGTAGGGGAGGGACGGCCGAGGTCACAGATACGCAGTATTTT.

The rearrangement uses TRBV5-6 and TRBJ2-7, with D perhaps matching TRBD1 (5 bases). Trimming left V 0 bases short and J 1 base short, with 14 bases between. Germline V gives CDR1 SGHDT, CDR2 YYEEEE. The length of the CDR3 is 16 residues. This chain's CDR3 is CASSLEEQDISYEQYF. CDR3 DNA sequence: TGTGCCAGCAGCTTGGAAGAACAGGACATTTCCTACGAGCAGTACTTC.

This rearrangement joins TRBV18 to TRBJ1-5; 8 nucleotides match TRBD1. CDR1 and CDR2 from the germline V gene are KGHSH and LQKENI. There are 16 residues in the CDR3. Germline trimming cut 6 bases from V and 7 bases from J; bases unmatched to any gene: 14. This chain's CDR3 is CASSRDRTGSGQPQHF. The DNA of the CDR3 is TGTGCCAGCTCCAGGGACAGGACAGGGAGCGGACAGCCCCAGCATTTT.

This chain connects TRBV9 to TRBJ1-5; 7 bases line up with TRBD1. Germline assignment: CDR1 SGDLS and CDR2 YYNGEE. V shed 2 bases and J 3 bases; nucleotides not matched to a gene: 5. This CDR3 spans 15 amino acids. CDR3 sequence reads: CASSVSGTVNQPQHF. The CDR3 nucleotides are TGTGCCAGCAGCGTGTCCGGGACAGTCAATCAGCCCCAGCATTTT.

V gene TRBV3-1 (or the pseudogene TRBV3-2) combines with J gene TRBJ1-5; TRBD1 might be the D (5 bases). Looked up from germline, CDR1 is LGHDT and CDR2 is YNNKEL (reference sequence). The CDR3 consists of 17 residues. The V end was cut by 0 bases, the J end by 3 bases, with 15 bases between. The CDR3 coding sequence is TGTGCCAGCAGCCAAGATAGCCTTGCAGGGAACAATCAGCCCCAGCATTTT. It codes for CASSQDSLAGNNQPQHF.

The J gene is TRBJ1-2, the V gene TRBV4-1, with D perhaps TRBD1 (6 bases). Germline lookup yields CDR1 MGHRA and CDR2 YSYEKL. The CDR3 loop spans 13 amino acids. Deletions cut 4 bases from V and 6 bases from J, with 12 bases between. As DNA, the CDR3 is TGCGCCAGCAGCCTACAGGGAAACGATGGCTACACCTTC. Amino acids: CASSLQGNDGYTF.

This rearrangement joins TRBV11-2 to TRBJ2-7; D remains unclear. The CDR3 runs 12 residues. Trimming took off 1 base at V and 10 bases at J, with 11 bases between the two ends. CDR1 and CDR2 from the germline V gene are SGHAT and FQNNGV. This CDR3 is CASSLVVSHQYF. As DNA, the CDR3 is TGTGCCAGCAGCTTAGTCGTTTCACATCAGTACTTC.